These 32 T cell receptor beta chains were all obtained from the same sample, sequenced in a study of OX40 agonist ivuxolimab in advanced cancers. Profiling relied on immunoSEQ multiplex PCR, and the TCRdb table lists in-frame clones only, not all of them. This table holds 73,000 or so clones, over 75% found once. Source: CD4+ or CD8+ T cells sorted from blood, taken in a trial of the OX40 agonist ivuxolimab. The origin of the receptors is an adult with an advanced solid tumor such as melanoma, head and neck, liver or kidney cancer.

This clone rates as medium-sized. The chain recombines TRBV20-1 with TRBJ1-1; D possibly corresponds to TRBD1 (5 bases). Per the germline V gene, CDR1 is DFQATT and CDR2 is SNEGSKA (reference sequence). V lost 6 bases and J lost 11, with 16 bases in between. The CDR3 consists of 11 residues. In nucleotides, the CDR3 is TGCAGTGCCCGGGACGCCTCGGACGCTTTCTTT. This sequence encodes CSARDASDAFF.

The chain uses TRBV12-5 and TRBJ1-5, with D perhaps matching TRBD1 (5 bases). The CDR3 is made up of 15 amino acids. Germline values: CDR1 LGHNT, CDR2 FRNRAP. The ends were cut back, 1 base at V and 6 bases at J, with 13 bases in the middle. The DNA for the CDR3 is TGTGCTAGTGGTTTGGGACAGCAATCGGGTCAGCCCCAGCATTTT. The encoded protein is CASGLGQQSGQPQHF.

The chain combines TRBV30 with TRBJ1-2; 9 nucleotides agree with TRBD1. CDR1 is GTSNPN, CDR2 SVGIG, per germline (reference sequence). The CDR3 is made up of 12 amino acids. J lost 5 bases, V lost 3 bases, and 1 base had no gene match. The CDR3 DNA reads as TGTGCCTGGAGCGGACAGGGGTATGGCTACACCTTC. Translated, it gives CAWSGQGYGYTF.

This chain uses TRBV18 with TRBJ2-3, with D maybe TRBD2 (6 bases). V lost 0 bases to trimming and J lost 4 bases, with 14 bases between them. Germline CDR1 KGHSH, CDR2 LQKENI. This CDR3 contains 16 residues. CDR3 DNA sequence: TGTGCCAGCTCACCACCGGACCCGGGAGTCTCAGATACGCAGTATTTT. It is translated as CASSPPDPGVSDTQYF.

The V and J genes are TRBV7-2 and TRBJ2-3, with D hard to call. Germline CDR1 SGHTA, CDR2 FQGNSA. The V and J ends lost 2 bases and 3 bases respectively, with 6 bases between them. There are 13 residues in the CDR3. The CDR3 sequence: CASSLKGTDTQYF. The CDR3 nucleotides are TGTGCCAGCAGCTTAAAGGGAACAGATACGCAGTATTTT.

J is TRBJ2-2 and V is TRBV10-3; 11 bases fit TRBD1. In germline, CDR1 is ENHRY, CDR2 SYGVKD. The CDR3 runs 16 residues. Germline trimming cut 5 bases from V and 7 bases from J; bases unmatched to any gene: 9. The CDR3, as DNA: TGTGCCATCAGTTTTGCCGGGACAGGGGGTAACGGGGAGCTGTTTTTT. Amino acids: CAISFAGTGGNGELFF.

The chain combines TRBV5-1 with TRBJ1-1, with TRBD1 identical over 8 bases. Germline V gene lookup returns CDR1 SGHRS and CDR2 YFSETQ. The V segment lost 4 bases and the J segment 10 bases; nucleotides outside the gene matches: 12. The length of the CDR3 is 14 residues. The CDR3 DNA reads TGCGCCAGCAGCCCCCCGGGACAGGCGCAAACAGCTTTCTTT. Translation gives CASSPPGQAQTAFF.

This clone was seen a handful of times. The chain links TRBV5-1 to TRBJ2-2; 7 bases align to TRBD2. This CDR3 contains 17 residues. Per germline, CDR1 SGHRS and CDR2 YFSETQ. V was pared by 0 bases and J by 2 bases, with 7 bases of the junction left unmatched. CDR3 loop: CASSLDSGRGNTGELFF. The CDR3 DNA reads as TGCGCCAGCAGCTTGGACTCGGGGAGGGGCAACACCGGGGAGCTGTTTTTT.

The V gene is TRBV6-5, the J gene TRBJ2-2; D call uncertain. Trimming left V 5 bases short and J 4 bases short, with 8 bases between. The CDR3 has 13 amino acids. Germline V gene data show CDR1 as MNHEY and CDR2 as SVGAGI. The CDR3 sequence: CASSATFTGELFF. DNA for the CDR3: TGTGCCAGCAGTGCGACATTCACCGGGGAGCTGTTTTTT.

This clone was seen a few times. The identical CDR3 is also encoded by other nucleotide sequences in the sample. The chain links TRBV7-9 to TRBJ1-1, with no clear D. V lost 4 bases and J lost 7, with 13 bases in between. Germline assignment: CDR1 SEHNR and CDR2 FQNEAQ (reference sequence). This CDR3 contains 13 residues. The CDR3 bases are TGTGCCAGCAGCTATCTCGGACGGAGTGAAGCTTTCTTT. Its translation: CASSYLGRSEAFF.

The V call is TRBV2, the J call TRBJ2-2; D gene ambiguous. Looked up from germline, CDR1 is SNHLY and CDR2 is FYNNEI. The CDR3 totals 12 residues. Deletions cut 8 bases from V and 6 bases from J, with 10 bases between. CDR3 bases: TGTGCCAGCTCTCAAGGGCCCGGGGAGCTGTTTTTT. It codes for CASSQGPGELFF.

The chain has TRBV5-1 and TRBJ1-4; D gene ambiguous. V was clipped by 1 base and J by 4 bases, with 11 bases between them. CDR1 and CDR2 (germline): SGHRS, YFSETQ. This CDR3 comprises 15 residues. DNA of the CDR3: TGCGCCAGCAGCTTGATCGGCCTAAGTAATGAAAAACTGTTTTTT. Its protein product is CASSLIGLSNEKLFF. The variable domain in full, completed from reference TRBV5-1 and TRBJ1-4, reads KAGVTQTPRYLIKTRGQQVTLSCSPISGHRSVSWYQQTPGQGLQFLFEYFSETQRNKGNFPGRFSGRQFSNSRSEMNVSTLELGDSALYLCASSLIGLSNEKLFFGSGTQLSVL.

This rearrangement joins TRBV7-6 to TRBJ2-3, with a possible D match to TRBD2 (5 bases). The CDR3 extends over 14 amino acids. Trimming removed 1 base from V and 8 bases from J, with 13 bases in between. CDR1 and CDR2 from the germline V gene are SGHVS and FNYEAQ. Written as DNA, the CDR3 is TGTGCCAGCAGCTTAGAGGCTAGCCAGGCTACGCAGTATTTT. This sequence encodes CASSLEASQATQYF.

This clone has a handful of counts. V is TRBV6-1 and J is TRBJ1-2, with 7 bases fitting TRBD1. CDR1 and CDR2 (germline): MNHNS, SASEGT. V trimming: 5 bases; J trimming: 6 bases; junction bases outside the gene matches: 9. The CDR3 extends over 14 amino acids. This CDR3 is CASSFAGGGNGYTF. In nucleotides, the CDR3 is TGTGCCAGCAGTTTTGCAGGGGGTGGTAATGGCTACACCTTC.

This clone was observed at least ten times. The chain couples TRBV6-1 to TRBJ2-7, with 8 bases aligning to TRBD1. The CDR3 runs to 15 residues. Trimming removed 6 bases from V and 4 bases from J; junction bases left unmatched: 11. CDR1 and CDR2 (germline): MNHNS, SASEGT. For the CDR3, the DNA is TGTGCCAGCAGGCTAGACTACAGGGGGAATTACGAGCAGTACTTC. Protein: CASRLDYRGNYEQYF.

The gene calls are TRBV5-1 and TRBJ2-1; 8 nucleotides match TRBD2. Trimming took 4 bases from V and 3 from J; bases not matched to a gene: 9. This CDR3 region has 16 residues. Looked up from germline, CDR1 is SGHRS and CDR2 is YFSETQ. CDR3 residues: CASSPGRLAGYNEQFF. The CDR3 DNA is TGCGCCAGCAGCCCTGGAAGGCTAGCGGGCTACAATGAGCAGTTCTTC.

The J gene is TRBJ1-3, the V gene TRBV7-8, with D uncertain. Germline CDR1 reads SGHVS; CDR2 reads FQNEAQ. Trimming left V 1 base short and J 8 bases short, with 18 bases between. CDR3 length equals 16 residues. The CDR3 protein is CASSLEAERPYYTIYF. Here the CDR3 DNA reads TGTGCCAGCAGCTTAGAGGCTGAGAGACCCTATTACACCATATATTTT. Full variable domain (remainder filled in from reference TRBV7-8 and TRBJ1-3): GAGVSQSPRYKVAKRGQDVALRCDPISGHVSLFWYQQALGQGPEFLTYFQNEAQLDKSGLPSDRFFAERPEGSVSTLKIQRTQQEDSAVYLCASSLEAERPYYTIYFGEGSWLTVV.

The CDR3 coding sequence is TGTGCTAGTGGTTCCCGGTGGGACAGCAGCTCCTACAATGAGCAGTTCTTC. This codes for CASGSRWDSSSYNEQFF. The rearrangement links TRBV12-5 to TRBJ2-1; 7 bases are a match to TRBD1. Germline V CDR1 and CDR2: LGHNT, FRNRAP. This CDR3 has 17 amino acids. V lost 4 bases and J lost 0; bases outside the gene matches: 9. The entire variable domain, with the rest obtained from reference TRBV12-5 and TRBJ2-1, is as follows: DARVTQTPRHKVTEMGQEVTMRCQPILGHNTVFWYRQTMMQGLELLAYFRNRAPLDDSGMPKDRFSAEMPDATLATLKIQPSEPRDSAVYFCASGSRWDSSSYNEQFFGPGTRLTVL.

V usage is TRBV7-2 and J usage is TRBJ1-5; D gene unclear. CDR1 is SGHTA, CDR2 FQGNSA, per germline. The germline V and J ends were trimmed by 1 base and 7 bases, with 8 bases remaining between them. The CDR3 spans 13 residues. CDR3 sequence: CASSLGIGQPQHF. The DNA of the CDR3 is TGTGCCAGCAGCTTAGGAATCGGGCAGCCCCAGCATTTT.

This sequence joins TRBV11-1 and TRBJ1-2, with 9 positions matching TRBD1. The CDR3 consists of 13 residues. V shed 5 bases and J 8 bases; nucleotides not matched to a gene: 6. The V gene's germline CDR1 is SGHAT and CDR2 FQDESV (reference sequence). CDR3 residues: CASSTGGVGGYTF. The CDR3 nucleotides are TGTGCCAGCAGCACAGGGGGCGTCGGGGGCTACACCTTC. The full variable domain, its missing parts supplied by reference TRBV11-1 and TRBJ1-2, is EAEVAQSPRYKITEKSQAVAFWCDPISGHATLYWYRQILGQGPELLVQFQDESVVDDSQLPKDRFSAERLKGVDSTLKIQPAELGDSAMYLCASSTGGVGGYTFGSGTRLTVV.

The CDR3 sequence is CASSPPQRGPYNEQFF. The CDR3 nucleotides read TGTGCCAGCTCACCCCCCCAACGGGGGCCTTACAATGAGCAGTTCTTC. The chain carries TRBV18 and TRBJ2-1; D may match TRBD1 or TRBD2 (6 bases each). This CDR3 has 16 residues. Trimming removed 3 bases from V and 4 bases from J, with 16 bases in between. Looked up from germline, CDR1 is KGHSH and CDR2 is LQKENI.

CDR3 region: CASVQSPAYEQYF. CDR3 sequence (DNA): TGTGCCAGCGTTCAGTCTCCCGCCTACGAGCAGTACTTC. The V gene is TRBV6-5, the J gene TRBJ2-7, with D uncertain. The ends were cut back, 8 bases at V and 2 bases at J, with 13 bases in the middle. Germline assignment: CDR1 MNHEY and CDR2 SVGAGI. This CDR3 spans 13 amino acids.

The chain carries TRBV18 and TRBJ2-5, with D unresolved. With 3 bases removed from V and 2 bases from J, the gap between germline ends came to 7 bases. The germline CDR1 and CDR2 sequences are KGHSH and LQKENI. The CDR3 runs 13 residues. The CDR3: CASSPGNQETQYF. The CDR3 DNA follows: TGTGCCAGCTCACCGGGAAATCAAGAGACCCAGTACTTC.

The CDR3 region is CASSIQGQETQYF. In nucleotides, the CDR3 is TGTGCCAGCTCAATTCAGGGGCAAGAGACCCAGTACTTC. V and J are TRBV18 and TRBJ2-5; possibly TRBD1 for D (6 bases). The V gene lost 5 bases and the J gene lost 2 bases, with 9 bases spanning the gap. There are 13 residues in the CDR3. Per the germline V gene, CDR1 is KGHSH and CDR2 is LQKENI.

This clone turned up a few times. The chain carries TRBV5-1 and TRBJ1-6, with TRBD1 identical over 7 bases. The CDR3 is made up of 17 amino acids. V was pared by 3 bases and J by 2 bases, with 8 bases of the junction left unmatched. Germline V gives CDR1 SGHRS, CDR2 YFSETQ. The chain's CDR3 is CASSWSGQNPYNSPLHF. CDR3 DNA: TGCGCCAGCAGCTGGTCGGGACAGAATCCCTATAATTCACCCCTCCACTTT.

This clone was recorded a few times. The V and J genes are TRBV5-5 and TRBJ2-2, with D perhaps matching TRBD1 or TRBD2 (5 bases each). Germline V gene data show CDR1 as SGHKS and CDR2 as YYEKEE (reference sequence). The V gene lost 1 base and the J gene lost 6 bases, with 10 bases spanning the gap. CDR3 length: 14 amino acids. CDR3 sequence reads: CASSLQGEAGELFF. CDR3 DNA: TGTGCCAGCAGCTTGCAGGGAGAGGCCGGGGAGCTGTTTTTT. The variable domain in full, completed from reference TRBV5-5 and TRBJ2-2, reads DAGVTQSPTHLIKTRGQQVTLRCSPISGHKSVSWYQQVLGQGPQFIFQYYEKEERGRGNFPDRFSARQFPNYSSELNVNALLLGDSALYLCASSLQGEAGELFFGEGSRLTVL.

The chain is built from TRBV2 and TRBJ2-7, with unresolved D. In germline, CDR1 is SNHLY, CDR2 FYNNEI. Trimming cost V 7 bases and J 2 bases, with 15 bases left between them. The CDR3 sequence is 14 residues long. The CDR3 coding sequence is TGTGCCAGCAAGGAACCGGCCGCTACCTACGAGCAGTACTTC. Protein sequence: CASKEPAATYEQYF.

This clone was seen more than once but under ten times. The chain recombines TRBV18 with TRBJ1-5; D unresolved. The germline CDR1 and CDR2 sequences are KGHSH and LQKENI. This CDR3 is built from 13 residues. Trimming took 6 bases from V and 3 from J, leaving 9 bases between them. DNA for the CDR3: TGTGCCAGCTCGCGGACGGACAATCAGCCCCAGCATTTT. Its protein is CASSRTDNQPQHF.

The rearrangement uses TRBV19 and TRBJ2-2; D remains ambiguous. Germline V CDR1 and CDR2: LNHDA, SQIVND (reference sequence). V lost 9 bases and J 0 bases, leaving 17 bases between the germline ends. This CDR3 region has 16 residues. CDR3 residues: CASARTHTTNTGELFF. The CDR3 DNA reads TGTGCCAGCGCTCGGACGCACACGACGAACACCGGGGAGCTGTTTTTT.

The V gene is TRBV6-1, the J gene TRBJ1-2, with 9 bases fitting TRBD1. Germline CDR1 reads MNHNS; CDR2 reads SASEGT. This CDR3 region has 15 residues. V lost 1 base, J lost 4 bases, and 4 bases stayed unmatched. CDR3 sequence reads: CASSEEVGQGYGYTF. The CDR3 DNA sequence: TGTGCCAGCAGTGAAGAGGTGGGACAGGGCTATGGCTACACCTTC.

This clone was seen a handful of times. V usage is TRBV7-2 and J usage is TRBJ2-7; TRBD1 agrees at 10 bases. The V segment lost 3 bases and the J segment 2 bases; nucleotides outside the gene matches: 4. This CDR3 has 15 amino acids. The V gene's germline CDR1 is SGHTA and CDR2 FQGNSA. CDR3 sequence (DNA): TGTGCCAGCAGCTTGGGACAGGGGAGCACCTACGAGCAGTACTTC. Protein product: CASSLGQGSTYEQYF.

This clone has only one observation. The DNA for the CDR3 is TGTGCCAGCAGTTACGAGGGAACAGGGCATGGCTACACCTTC. This gives the protein CASSYEGTGHGYTF. The chain employs TRBV6-5 and TRBJ1-2, with TRBD1 as a possible D gene (6 bases). V was trimmed by 2 bases and J by 6 bases, leaving 13 bases between them. The CDR3 has 14 residues. Germline V gene data show CDR1 as MNHEY and CDR2 as SVGAGI.